This paragraph reports one T cell receptor beta chain. This sample is drawn from a study of blood T cell repertoires in COVID-19. As for the study in general: The United States, Italy and Spain supplied acute and convalescent COVID-19 samples. Sources were T cells, B-cell-depleted T cells, or PBMCs; the material itself was cDNA or gDNA.

V lost 4 bases, J lost 5 bases, and 14 bases lay in between. Per the germline V gene, CDR1 is LGHDT and CDR2 is YNNKEL (reference sequence). CDR3 length equals 14 residues. In the authors' workflow: Quantification of nucleated cells was approximated via reference gene primer amplification. Method: immunoSEQ multiplex PCR; TCRdb's copy keeps in-frame clones and lacks some. The V and J calls and the clone size are those of that table, but D and trimming were determined from the DNA. Of roughly 140,000 clones listed, roughly 80% are singletons. The sequenced material came from peripheral blood. This chain uses TRBV3-1 (or the pseudogene TRBV3-2) with TRBJ2-5; D is unresolved. This receptor was obtained from a woman older than 75 in a cohort sampled during active or convalescent COVID-19. The CDR3 DNA follows: TGTGCCAGCAGCCCAAACCGGGTGTTGGAGACCCAGTACTTC. This encodes CASSPNRVLETQYF.